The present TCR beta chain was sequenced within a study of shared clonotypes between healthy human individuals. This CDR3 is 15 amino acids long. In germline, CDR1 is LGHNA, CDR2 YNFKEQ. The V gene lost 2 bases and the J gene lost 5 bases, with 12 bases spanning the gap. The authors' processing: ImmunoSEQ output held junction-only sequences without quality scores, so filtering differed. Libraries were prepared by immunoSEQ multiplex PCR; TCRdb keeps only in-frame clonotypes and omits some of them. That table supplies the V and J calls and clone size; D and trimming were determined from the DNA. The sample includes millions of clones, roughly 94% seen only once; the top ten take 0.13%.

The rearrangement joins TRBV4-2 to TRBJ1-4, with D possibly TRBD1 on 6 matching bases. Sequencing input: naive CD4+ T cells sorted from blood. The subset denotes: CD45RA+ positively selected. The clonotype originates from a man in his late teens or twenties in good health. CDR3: CASSQKDSGNEKLFF. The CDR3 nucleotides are TGTGCCAGCAGCCAAAAGGACAGTGGGAATGAAAAACTGTTTTTT.